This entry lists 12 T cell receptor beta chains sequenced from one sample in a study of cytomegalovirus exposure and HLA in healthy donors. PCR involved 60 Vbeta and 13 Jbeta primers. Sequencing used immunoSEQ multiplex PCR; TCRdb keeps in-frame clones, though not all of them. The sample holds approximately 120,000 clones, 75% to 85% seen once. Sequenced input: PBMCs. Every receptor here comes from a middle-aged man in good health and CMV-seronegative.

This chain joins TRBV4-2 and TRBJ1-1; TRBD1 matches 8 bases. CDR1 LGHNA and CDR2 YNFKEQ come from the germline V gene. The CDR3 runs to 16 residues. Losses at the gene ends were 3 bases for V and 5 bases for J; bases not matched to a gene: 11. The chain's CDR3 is CASSHPRQGSRTEAFF. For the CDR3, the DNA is TGTGCCAGCAGCCACCCACGACAGGGGAGTAGAACTGAAGCTTTCTTT.

CDR3 amino acids: CASSPRRRGHGTEAFF. In nucleotides, the CDR3 is TGCGCCAGCAGCCCGAGGCGTAGGGGGCATGGCACTGAAGCTTTCTTT. V is TRBV4-1 and J is TRBJ1-1, with 7 bases aligning to TRBD1. The germline V gene encodes CDR1 MGHRA and CDR2 YSYEKL. This CDR3 contains 16 residues. The V and J ends lost 4 bases and 4 bases, in that order; junction bases with no gene match: 12.

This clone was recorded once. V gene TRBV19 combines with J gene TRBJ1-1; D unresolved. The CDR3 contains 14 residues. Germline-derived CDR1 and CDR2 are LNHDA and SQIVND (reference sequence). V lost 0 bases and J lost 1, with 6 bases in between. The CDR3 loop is CASSIEAGNTEAFF. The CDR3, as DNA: TGTGCCAGTAGTATAGAGGCGGGGAACACTGAAGCTTTCTTT.

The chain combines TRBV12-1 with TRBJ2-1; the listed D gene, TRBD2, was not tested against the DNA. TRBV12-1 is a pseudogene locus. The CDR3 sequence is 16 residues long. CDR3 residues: CASSFAGAGGPNEQFF. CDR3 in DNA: TGTGCCAGCAGCTTTGCTGGCGCGGGGGGGCCAAATGAGCAGTTCTTC.

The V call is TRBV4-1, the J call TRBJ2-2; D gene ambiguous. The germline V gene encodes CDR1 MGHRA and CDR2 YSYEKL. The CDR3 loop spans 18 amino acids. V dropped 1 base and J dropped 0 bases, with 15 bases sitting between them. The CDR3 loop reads CASSQGLLRRTNTGELFF. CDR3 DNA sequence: TGCGCCAGCAGCCAAGGTCTTCTCCGGAGAACGAACACCGGGGAGCTGTTTTTT.

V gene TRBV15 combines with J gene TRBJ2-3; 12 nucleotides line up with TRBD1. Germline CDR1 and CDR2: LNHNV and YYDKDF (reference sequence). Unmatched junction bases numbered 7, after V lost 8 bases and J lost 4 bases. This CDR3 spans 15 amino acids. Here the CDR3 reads CATATGTGGADTQYF. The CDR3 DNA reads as TGTGCCACCGCTACCGGGACAGGGGGCGCAGATACGCAGTATTTT.

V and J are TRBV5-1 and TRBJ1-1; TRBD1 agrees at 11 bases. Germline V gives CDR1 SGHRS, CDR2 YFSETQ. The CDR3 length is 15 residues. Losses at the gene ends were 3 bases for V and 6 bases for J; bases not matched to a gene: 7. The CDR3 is CASSWGQGGFAEAFF. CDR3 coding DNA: TGCGCCAGCAGCTGGGGACAGGGGGGATTCGCTGAAGCTTTCTTT.

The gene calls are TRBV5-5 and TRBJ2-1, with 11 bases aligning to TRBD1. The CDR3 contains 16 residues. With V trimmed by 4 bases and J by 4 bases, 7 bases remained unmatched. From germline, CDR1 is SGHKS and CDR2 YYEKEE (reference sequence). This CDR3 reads CASSLRGTGGYNEQFF. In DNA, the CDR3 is TGTGCCAGCAGCCTGAGAGGGACAGGGGGGTACAATGAGCAGTTCTTC.

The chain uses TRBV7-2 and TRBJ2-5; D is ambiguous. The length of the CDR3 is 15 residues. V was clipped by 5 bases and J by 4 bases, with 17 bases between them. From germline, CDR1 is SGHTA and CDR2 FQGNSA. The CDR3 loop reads CASSKEEASLETQYF. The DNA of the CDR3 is TGTGCCAGCAGCAAAGAAGAGGCTAGTTTAGAGACCCAGTACTTC. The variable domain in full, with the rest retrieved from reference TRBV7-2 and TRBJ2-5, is GAGVSQSPSNKVTEKGKDVELRCDPISGHTALYWYRQSLGQGLEFLIYFQGNSAPDKSGLPSDRFSAERTGGSVSTLTIQRTQQEDSAVYLCASSKEEASLETQYFGPGTRLLVL.

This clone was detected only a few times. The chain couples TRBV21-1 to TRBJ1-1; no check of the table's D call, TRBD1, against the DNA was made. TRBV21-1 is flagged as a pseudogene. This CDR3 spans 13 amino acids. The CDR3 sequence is CASSKCSTSQAFF. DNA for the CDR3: TGTGCCAGCAGCAAGTGTTCGACATCCCAAGCTTTCTTT.

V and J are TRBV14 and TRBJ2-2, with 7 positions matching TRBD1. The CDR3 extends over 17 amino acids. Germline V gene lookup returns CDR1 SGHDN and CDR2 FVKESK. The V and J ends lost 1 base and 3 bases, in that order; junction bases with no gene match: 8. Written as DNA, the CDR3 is TGTGCCAGCAGCCAAGGGCGAACCGGGACAGACACCGGGGAGCTGTTTTTT. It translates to CASSQGRTGTDTGELFF.

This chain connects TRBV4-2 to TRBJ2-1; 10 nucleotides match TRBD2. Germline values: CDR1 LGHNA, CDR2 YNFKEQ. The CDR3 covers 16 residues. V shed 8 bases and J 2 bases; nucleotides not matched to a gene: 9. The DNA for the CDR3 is TGTGCCAGCGGTCCAGGCACTAGCGGGGCCTACAATGAGCAGTTCTTC. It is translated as CASGPGTSGAYNEQFF.